This TCR beta chain derives from a study of OX40 agonist ivuxolimab in advanced cancers. With respect to the entire study: The costimulatory receptor OX40 (CD134) was targeted by ivuxolimab, a fully human IgG2 agonistic monoclonal antibody. Intravenous ivuxolimab was administered to patients every 2 weeks at six dose levels: 0.01, 0.1, 0.3, 1.5, 3 and 10 mg/kg. Prior anti-PD-1, anti-PD-L1 or anti-CTLA-4 therapy was permitted, and checkpoint inhibitors had been received by under 50% of dose-escalation patients. The purpose of peripheral TCRbeta sequencing was to test whether ivuxolimab changed TCR sequence diversity and led to clonal T-cell expansion. Of the roughly 50 dose-escalation patients, hepatocellular carcinoma was present in 19, melanoma in around 15, renal cell carcinoma in 9 and head and neck cancer in 9. The paper describes the monotherapy dose-escalation part (N of about 47 patients) of the phase I trial of ivuxolimab. A male proportion of about 79% and a mean age of 60 years, ranging from about 23 to 79, were recorded for the dose-escalation cohort. Partial responses occurred in three dose-escalation patients: two with cutaneous melanoma and one with hepatocellular carcinoma. Results and caveats for the whole study, not just this receptor: Partial responders in the 0.1-3.0 mg/kg groups had among the lowest normalized peripheral clonal expansion, especially among CD8+ T cells. On average, CD8+ T cells showed more expanded clones than CD4+ T cells after ivuxolimab. At doses of 0.1 to 3.0 mg/kg, clonal expansion of both CD4+ and CD8+ T cells in blood was seen between baseline and week 6. Antigen specificity was not determined for the clonally expanded peripheral T cells. Low levels of normalized T-cell clonal expansion were also seen in some patients who did not respond.

The CDR3, from cysteine to phenylalanine, totals 14 residues. Here the CDR3 DNA is all that survives: 42 bases in frame from base 1. For CDR1 and CDR2, the germline V gene lists SNHLY and FYNNEI. V ends up 7 bases short and J 7 bases short, with an unmatched junction base count of 10. As for this clone: What antigen it recognizes has not been identified. The record has no base qualities; no much larger clone is one base away.

The trial excluded patients who had a history of autoimmune disease or were on systemic immunosuppression. Peripheral blood for TCR sequencing was collected from all dose cohorts at baseline, on cycle 4 day 1, and on cycle 7 day 1. The samples were taken from a phase I, first-in-human, multicenter, open-label dose-escalation trial of ivuxolimab. The trial enrolled adults with locally advanced or metastatic head and neck squamous cell, hepatocellular, melanoma or renal cell carcinoma. CD4+ and CD8+ T cells were sorted separately from peripheral blood before TCR sequencing. To sequence the TCRbeta CDR3 region, genomic DNA was isolated from the sorted cells. The immunoSEQ Assay was used for sequencing of TCRbeta CDR3 regions. TCRdb took this table from immuneACCESS and kept in-frame rearrangements with V and J called. Such tables lack part of the clones; where checked against another copy, unresolved V genes explain under half of the gap, and the rest is unexplained. The sample data list tens of thousands of clones, and 91% of these were observed just once. 2% to 2.5% of the sample goes to the ten largest clones.

The sequence is built from TRBV2 and TRBJ1-5; TRBD1 lines up with 7 middle nucleotides. This sequence originates from an adult with an advanced solid tumor such as melanoma, head and neck, liver or kidney cancer. Sequenced material: CD4+ or CD8+ T cells sorted from blood, taken in a trial of the OX40 agonist ivuxolimab. The CDR3: CASKGAVTGQPQHF. The DNA sequence follows: TGTGCCAGCAAGGGGGCGGTTACGGGGCAGCCCCAGCATTTT.